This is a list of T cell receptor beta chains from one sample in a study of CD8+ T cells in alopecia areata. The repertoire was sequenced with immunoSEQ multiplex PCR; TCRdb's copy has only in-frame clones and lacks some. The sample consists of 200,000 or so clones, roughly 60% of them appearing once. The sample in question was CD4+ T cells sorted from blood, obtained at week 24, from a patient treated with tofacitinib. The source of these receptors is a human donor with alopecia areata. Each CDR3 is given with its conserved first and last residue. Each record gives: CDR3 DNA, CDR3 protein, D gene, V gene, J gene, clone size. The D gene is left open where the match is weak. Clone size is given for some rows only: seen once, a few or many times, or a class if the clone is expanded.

CDR3 DNA: TGCCTAACAGGGATAGTCTACGAGCAGTACTTC
CDR3 protein: CLTGIVYEQYF
D gene: -
V gene: TRBV20-1
J gene: TRBJ2-7
clone size: once

CDR3 DNA: TGTGCCAGCAGTTACTCGAGGGGCACAGATACGCAGTATTTT
CDR3 protein: CASSYSRGTDTQYF
D gene: -
V gene: TRBV6-5
J gene: TRBJ2-3
clone size: -

CDR3 DNA: TGTGCCAGCAGCCCCCTCGGCAGGACTCAAGAGACCCAGTACTTC
CDR3 protein: CASSPLGRTQETQYF
D gene: -
V gene: TRBV7-2
J gene: TRBJ2-5
clone size: few

CDR3 DNA: TGCGCCAGCAGCTTGGGGCGGGTAAGCCAAGAGACCCAGTACTTC
CDR3 protein: CASSLGRVSQETQYF
D gene: -
V gene: TRBV5-1
J gene: TRBJ2-5
clone size: -

CDR3 DNA: TGTGCCAGCAGCGTTGGGAGGGACACTGAAGCTTTCTTT
CDR3 protein: CASSVGRDTEAFF
D gene: -
V gene: TRBV9
J gene: TRBJ1-1
clone size: -

CDR3 DNA: TGTGCCAGCAGCCAACGACGGGGGTCCTACAATGAGCAGTTCTTC
CDR3 protein: CASSQRRGSYNEQFF
D gene: -
V gene: TRBV7-9
J gene: TRBJ2-1
clone size: -

CDR3 DNA: TGTGCCAGCAGCTTAGGGACGGGTTCCTACGAGCAGTACTTC
CDR3 protein: CASSLGTGSYEQYF
D gene: -
V gene: TRBV7-3
J gene: TRBJ2-7
clone size: -

CDR3 DNA: TGTGCCAGCGGACAGGGCTACGAGCAGTACTTC
CDR3 protein: CASGQGYEQYF
D gene: TRBD1
V gene: TRBV18
J gene: TRBJ2-7
clone size: few

CDR3 DNA: TGTGCCAGCAGTTTATCAGGGCAGGGACAGCCCCAGCATTTT
CDR3 protein: CASSLSGQGQPQHF
D gene: -
V gene: TRBV28
J gene: TRBJ1-5
clone size: -

CDR3 DNA: TGTGCCAGCAGCTCAAAAGGAGGGGACCAGTTGATGAAGCAGTACTTC
CDR3 protein: CASSSKGGDQLMKQYF
D gene: -
V gene: TRBV5-6
J gene: TRBJ2-7
clone size: -

CDR3 DNA: TGTGCCAGCAGCTTCGAGCCGGGACAGATAATCCACTTT
CDR3 protein: CASSFEPGQIIHF
D gene: TRBD1
V gene: TRBV11-2
J gene: TRBJ1-6
clone size: -

CDR3 DNA: TGCGCCAGCAGCTGGGGCATCGATAGCAATCAGCCCCAGCATTTT
CDR3 protein: CASSWGIDSNQPQHF
D gene: -
V gene: TRBV5-1
J gene: TRBJ1-5
clone size: -

CDR3 DNA: TGTGCCAGCAGCGTATCAGCAACTAATGAAAAACTGTTTTTT
CDR3 protein: CASSVSATNEKLFF
D gene: -
V gene: TRBV9
J gene: TRBJ1-4
clone size: few

CDR3 DNA: TGCGCCAGCAGCGGTACTAGCGCACAAAAAGAGACCCAGTACTTC
CDR3 protein: CASSGTSAQKETQYF
D gene: TRBD2
V gene: TRBV5-1
J gene: TRBJ2-5
clone size: few

CDR3 DNA: TGCGCCAGCAGCGCCGAAGGGGCCAGAAATTCACCCCTCCACTTT
CDR3 protein: CASSAEGARNSPLHF
D gene: -
V gene: TRBV5-1
J gene: TRBJ1-6
clone size: -

CDR3 DNA: TGCAGCGTTGAAAGGGATGGGGCCTACGAGCAGTACTTC
CDR3 protein: CSVERDGAYEQYF
D gene: -
V gene: TRBV29-1
J gene: TRBJ2-7
clone size: -

CDR3 DNA: TGCGCCAGCAGCTTGGACTGGACTAGCCGCGCAGATACGCAGTATTTT
CDR3 protein: CASSLDWTSRADTQYF
D gene: TRBD2
V gene: TRBV5-1
J gene: TRBJ2-3
clone size: -

CDR3 DNA: TGCAGCGTTGGAGGTCTTAGCAATCAGCCCCAGCATTTT
CDR3 protein: CSVGGLSNQPQHF
D gene: -
V gene: TRBV29-1
J gene: TRBJ1-5
clone size: -

CDR3 DNA: TGTGCCAGCAGCCTAAGACAGGGGGGCTACGAGCAGTACTTC
CDR3 protein: CASSLRQGGYEQYF
D gene: TRBD1
V gene: TRBV7-2
J gene: TRBJ2-7
clone size: -

CDR3 DNA: TGTGCCAGCTCACCAGATCGCAGTGGCCATGAGCAGTTCTTC
CDR3 protein: CASSPDRSGHEQFF
D gene: -
V gene: TRBV18
J gene: TRBJ2-1
clone size: -

CDR3 DNA: TGCGCCAGCAGCGTGACTAGCGGAGACTACGAGCAGTACTTC
CDR3 protein: CASSVTSGDYEQYF
D gene: TRBD2
V gene: TRBV5-1
J gene: TRBJ2-7
clone size: -

CDR3 DNA: TGTGCCAGCAGCTTAGGGACGGCCTACGAGCAGTACTTC
CDR3 protein: CASSLGTAYEQYF
D gene: -
V gene: TRBV11-1
J gene: TRBJ2-7
clone size: -

CDR3 DNA: TGTGCCAGCGTTAAACCCCAAGGTGCTGAAGCTTTCTTT
CDR3 protein: CASVKPQGAEAFF
D gene: -
V gene: TRBV2
J gene: TRBJ1-1
clone size: -

CDR3 DNA: TGTGCCAGCAGTCCATCGGACAGGAGGAGTCAGCCCCAGCATTTT
CDR3 protein: CASSPSDRRSQPQHF
D gene: TRBD1
V gene: TRBV28
J gene: TRBJ1-5
clone size: -

CDR3 DNA: TGTGCCAGCTCACCACCTATCGCAACTAATGAAAAACTGTTTTTT
CDR3 protein: CASSPPIATNEKLFF
D gene: -
V gene: TRBV18
J gene: TRBJ1-4
clone size: few

CDR3 DNA: TGCAGCGCGATGATCCTAATGAACACTGAAGCTTTCTTT
CDR3 protein: CSAMILMNTEAFF
D gene: -
V gene: TRBV29-1
J gene: TRBJ1-1
clone size: -

CDR3 DNA: TGTGCCAGCAGCACCGGGACAGGGGGCTTGAGCAATCAGCCCCAGCATTTT
CDR3 protein: CASSTGTGGLSNQPQHF
D gene: TRBD1
V gene: TRBV7-2
J gene: TRBJ1-5
clone size: few

CDR3 DNA: TGTGCCAGCAGTCCAGCCCCAGGGTACACAGATACGCAGTATTTT
CDR3 protein: CASSPAPGYTDTQYF
D gene: -
V gene: TRBV27
J gene: TRBJ2-3
clone size: few

CDR3 DNA: TGTGCCAGCAGTTACTCGAAAGGGACCTACGAGCAGTACTTC
CDR3 protein: CASSYSKGTYEQYF
D gene: -
V gene: TRBV6-5
J gene: TRBJ2-7
clone size: -

CDR3 DNA: TGTGCCAGCAGCCTGCCCGTCCTTATCGGCTCTGGGGCCAACGTCCTGACTTTC
CDR3 protein: CASSLPVLIGSGANVLTF
D gene: -
V gene: TRBV5-6
J gene: TRBJ2-6
clone size: -

CDR3 DNA: TGTGCCAGCAGTTACTCTGCGGGGGGGGGTCACAATGAGCAGTTCTTC
CDR3 protein: CASSYSAGGGHNEQFF
D gene: TRBD2
V gene: TRBV6-6
J gene: TRBJ2-1
clone size: -

CDR3 DNA: TGTGCCAGCAGAAAGAGTGGGGGCGGTACTGAAGCTTTCTTT
CDR3 protein: CASRKSGGGTEAFF
D gene: -
V gene: TRBV25-1
J gene: TRBJ1-1
clone size: -

CDR3 DNA: TGCGCCAGCAGCCTTGATGTTAGCGGGGTCTACGAGCAGTACTTC
CDR3 protein: CASSLDVSGVYEQYF
D gene: TRBD2
V gene: TRBV5-1
J gene: TRBJ2-7
clone size: -

CDR3 DNA: TGTGCCAGCAGGCCAGGGCCTGTCGAAGATACGCAGTATTTT
CDR3 protein: CASRPGPVEDTQYF
D gene: -
V gene: TRBV7-2
J gene: TRBJ2-3
clone size: few

CDR3 DNA: TGTGCCAGCAGCAGTCCTCGGGACAGGGGGAACACTGAAGCTTTCTTT
CDR3 protein: CASSSPRDRGNTEAFF
D gene: TRBD1
V gene: TRBV5-4
J gene: TRBJ1-1
clone size: -

CDR3 DNA: TGTGCCAGCAGCTTGGTAGGCTCCTACGAGCAGTACTTC
CDR3 protein: CASSLVGSYEQYF
D gene: -
V gene: TRBV5-4
J gene: TRBJ2-7
clone size: -

CDR3 DNA: TGTGCCTGGATGGACAGGGGGAGGACTGAAGCTTTCTTT
CDR3 protein: CAWMDRGRTEAFF
D gene: TRBD1
V gene: TRBV30
J gene: TRBJ1-1
clone size: -

CDR3 DNA: TGTGCCAGCAGCTCTTTTTCGGGAGATACGCAGTATTTT
CDR3 protein: CASSSFSGDTQYF
D gene: -
V gene: TRBV7-3
J gene: TRBJ2-3
clone size: -

CDR3 DNA: TGTGCCACCAGCAGATCCTCCCGGGACAGGGAAATGTCAAGCAATCAGCCCCAGCATTTT
CDR3 protein: CATSRSSRDREMSSNQPQHF
D gene: TRBD1
V gene: TRBV15
J gene: TRBJ1-5
clone size: few

CDR3 DNA: TGTGCCTGGGGAATCTCTGGAAACACCATATATTTT
CDR3 protein: CAWGISGNTIYF
D gene: -
V gene: TRBV30
J gene: TRBJ1-3
clone size: -

CDR3 DNA: TGTGCCAGCAGTTTCAGTGGGGGTTACGAGCAGTACTTC
CDR3 protein: CASSFSGGYEQYF
D gene: -
V gene: TRBV27
J gene: TRBJ2-7
clone size: -

CDR3 DNA: TGTGCCAGCAGTTACTCAGGACCGCACACCGGGGAGCTGTTTTTT
CDR3 protein: CASSYSGPHTGELFF
D gene: -
V gene: TRBV6-6
J gene: TRBJ2-2
clone size: few

CDR3 DNA: TGCGCCGGACAGAGGAAAAACATTCAGTACTTC
CDR3 protein: CAGQRKNIQYF
D gene: -
V gene: TRBV23-1
J gene: TRBJ2-4
clone size: once

CDR3 DNA: TGCAGCGTTGGCGGGGGGTTCTCCAACGAGCAGTACTTC
CDR3 protein: CSVGGGFSNEQYF
D gene: TRBD2
V gene: TRBV29-1
J gene: TRBJ2-7
clone size: -

CDR3 DNA: TGCGCCAGCGCCTCGGAGACAGGTCCTTCAGATACGCAGTATTTT
CDR3 protein: CASASETGPSDTQYF
D gene: -
V gene: TRBV5-1
J gene: TRBJ2-3
clone size: -

CDR3 DNA: TGTGCCAGCAGTGGGACTAGCACCCATGAGCAGTTCTTC
CDR3 protein: CASSGTSTHEQFF
D gene: TRBD2
V gene: TRBV11-3
J gene: TRBJ2-1
clone size: -

CDR3 DNA: TGTGCCAGCAGCCAATTGACAGGGCGGACCGGGGAGCTGTTTTTT
CDR3 protein: CASSQLTGRTGELFF
D gene: TRBD1
V gene: TRBV7-9
J gene: TRBJ2-2
clone size: once

CDR3 DNA: TGCGCCAGCAGCCAAGGGGTGGGACAGGGTCGGGCAGATACGCAGTATTTT
CDR3 protein: CASSQGVGQGRADTQYF
D gene: TRBD1
V gene: TRBV4-1
J gene: TRBJ2-3
clone size: once

CDR3 DNA: TGTGCCAGCAGTCCCACCCCTCAGAGAGGCGAGACCCAGTACTTC
CDR3 protein: CASSPTPQRGETQYF
D gene: -
V gene: TRBV28
J gene: TRBJ2-5
clone size: few

CDR3 DNA: TGTGCCAGCAGTTTGTCCCGACAACAGCCCCAGCATTTT
CDR3 protein: CASSLSRQQPQHF
D gene: -
V gene: TRBV27
J gene: TRBJ1-5
clone size: once